This T cell receptor (beta chain) was sequenced during a study of shared clonotypes between healthy human individuals. General study findings and limits: An effect of sequencing depth on clonotype sharing among donors was expected.

Unsorted PBMC DNA was sequenced on ten immunoSEQ deep assay plates. This table comes from immunoSEQ multiplex PCR, and its TCRdb copy is limited to in-frame clones, with some not included. The table includes about 450,000 clones, around 80% detected once. About this clone: Its antigen remains unidentified.

The CDR3 is made up of 14 amino acids. CDR1 is MGHRA and CDR2 is YSYEKL in the germline V gene. V was clipped by 4 bases and J by 0 bases, with 6 bases between them. This TCR derives from a woman aged 40 to 50 in good health. Some clones in this sample may be carry-over from other donors' samples. The chain combines TRBV4-1 with TRBJ2-2; D is uncertain. The source material was PBMCs. CDR3: CASSRKPNTGELFF. The CDR3 DNA reads as TGCGCCAGCAGCCGCAAACCGAACACCGGGGAGCTGTTTTTT.